A selection of T cell receptor beta chains follows, all from one sample in a study of circulating and synovial CD4+ cells in juvenile arthritis. Profiled with immunoSEQ multiplex PCR; TCRdb holds only in-frame clones, not every one. The sample carries about 33,000 clones, roughly 96% recorded once. The source material was CD4+ T cells from blood. The receptors originated from a human donor with juvenile idiopathic arthritis. Each CDR3 is given with its conserved first and last residue. D genes are given only for firm matches. Only some rows state a clone size, as once, few, many or a class for expanded clones.

V,D,size,J,CDR3,DNA
TRBV9,TRBD2,once,TRBJ2-7,CASSVGASGYEQYF,TGTGCCAGCAGCGTCGGGGCTAGCGGCTACGAGCAGTACTTC
TRBV19,TRBD2,-,TRBJ2-5,CASSSTSASQETQYF,TGTGCCAGTAGTTCGACTAGCGCATCCCAAGAGACCCAGTACTTC
TRBV11-2,-,-,TRBJ1-1,CASSLGAAGLNTEAFF,TGTGCCAGCAGCTTAGGGGCTGCGGGGCTGAACACTGAAGCTTTCTTT
TRBV4-3,-,-,TRBJ2-7,CASSQDAGAPAGSYEQYF,TGCGCCAGCAGCCAAGATGCAGGGGCCCCAGCGGGATCCTACGAGCAGTACTTC
TRBV7-3,-,-,TRBJ2-3,CASSSLSDTQYF,TGTGCCAGCAGCTCGTTGTCAGATACGCAGTATTTT
TRBV7-9,-,once,TRBJ2-5,CASSLVDSQETQYF,TGTGCCAGCAGCTTAGTGGACAGCCAAGAGACCCAGTACTTC
TRBV7-2,TRBD2,-,TRBJ2-3,CASSRALGLAGERDTQYF,TGTGCCAGCAGCCGAGCGCTCGGACTAGCGGGAGAAAGGGATACGCAGTATTTT
TRBV28,-,-,TRBJ1-2,CASSQASGGRGYGYTF,TGTGCCAGCAGCCAAGCCTCGGGGGGGCGGGGTTATGGCTACACCTTC
TRBV11-2,-,-,TRBJ2-3,CASSAQVSDTQYF,TGTGCCAGCAGCGCACAGGTCTCAGATACGCAGTATTTT
TRBV15,TRBD1,-,TRBJ1-2,CATSRDRGLDGYTF,TGTGCCACCAGCAGAGACAGGGGGCTGGATGGCTACACCTTC
TRBV20-1,-,-,TRBJ1-2,CSARSGFGYTF,TGCAGTGCTAGATCAGGGTTCGGCTACACCTTC
TRBV28,TRBD1,-,TRBJ2-7,CASSSRGLSVYEQYF,TGTGCCAGCAGTTCCAGGGGGCTATCAGTCTACGAGCAGTACTTC
TRBV5-1,TRBD2,-,TRBJ2-1,CASVSGSSSYNEQFF,TGCGCCAGCGTTAGCGGGTCCAGCTCCTACAATGAGCAGTTCTTC
TRBV4-3,TRBD1,-,TRBJ1-4,CASSHPQGASVEKLFF,TGCGCCAGCAGCCACCCACAGGGGGCGTCGGTTGAAAAACTGTTTTTT
TRBV16,TRBD2,-,TRBJ2-1,CASSPRLTSGSNGEQFF,TGTGCCAGCAGCCCGCGACTAACTAGCGGGAGTAACGGTGAGCAGTTCTTC
TRBV7-2,TRBD1,once,TRBJ2-6,CASSYRTGLNSGANVLTF,TGTGCCAGCAGTTACAGGACAGGGCTCAACTCTGGGGCCAACGTCCTGACTTTC
TRBV6-5,-,once,TRBJ1-1,CASSYLENTEAFF,TGTGCCAGCAGTTACTTAGAGAACACTGAAGCTTTCTTT
TRBV7-2,-,-,TRBJ2-2,CASLTGAGLTGELFF,TGTGCCAGCCTAACCGGCGCGGGCCTCACCGGGGAGCTGTTTTTT
TRBV4-3,TRBD2,-,TRBJ2-7,CASSQQLAGAYEQYF,TGCGCCAGCAGCCAACAGCTAGCGGGGGCTTACGAGCAGTACTTC
TRBV7-2,TRBD2,-,TRBJ2-5,CASSLGGLGQETQYF,TGTGCCAGCAGCTTAGGGGGACTAGGTCAAGAGACCCAGTACTTC
TRBV7-2,-,-,TRBJ2-3,CASSPASGVGTDTQYF,TGTGCCAGCAGCCCTGCCTCGGGGGTGGGCACAGATACGCAGTATTTT
TRBV28,-,-,TRBJ2-5,CASSSPGGAETQYF,TGTGCCAGCAGTTCGCCCGGTGGAGCTGAGACCCAGTACTTC
TRBV6-1,-,-,TRBJ1-5,CASNYPTPQHF,TGTGCCAGCAACTACCCTACGCCCCAGCATTTT
TRBV5-4,-,-,TRBJ2-1,CASSFRGSGYNEQFF,TGTGCCAGCAGCTTTCGGGGTTCTGGCTACAATGAGCAGTTCTTC
TRBV7-7,-,once,TRBJ1-5,CASSSGGDPDQPQHF,TGTGCTAGCAGCTCAGGAGGGGACCCAGATCAGCCCCAGCATTTT
TRBV7-2,-,-,TRBJ1-6,CASSLDRPYNSPLHF,TGTGCCAGCAGCTTGGACAGACCCTATAATTCACCCCTCCACTTT
TRBV11-2,-,-,TRBJ2-3,CASSFRGPSTDTQYF,TGTGCCAGCAGCTTCAGGGGACCTAGCACAGATACGCAGTATTTT
TRBV7-3,-,-,TRBJ2-4,CASSLEQGAITTNIQYF,TGTGCCAGCAGCCTTGAACAGGGTGCTATCACAACAAACATTCAGTACTTC
TRBV6-1,TRBD1,-,TRBJ1-2,CASSEAGTAYGYTF,TGTGCCAGCAGTGAAGCCGGGACAGCCTATGGTTACACCTTC
TRBV11-2,TRBD2,-,TRBJ2-1,CASSPPRLALYNEQFF,TGTGCCAGCAGCCCCCCCCGACTAGCCCTCTACAATGAGCAGTTCTTC
TRBV19,TRBD1,-,TRBJ1-2,CASSITTGADYGYTF,TGTGCCAGTAGTATCACGACAGGGGCGGACTATGGCTACACCTTC
TRBV28,-,-,TRBJ2-7,CASSSIWDSSYEQYF,TGTGCCAGCAGTTCCATATGGGACTCCTCCTACGAGCAGTACTTC
TRBV28,TRBD1,once,TRBJ1-5,CASSSGQAYSNQPQHF,TGTGCCAGCAGTTCGGGACAGGCCTATAGCAATCAGCCCCAGCATTTT
TRBV28,-,-,TRBJ1-2,CASSIGHLYGYTF,TGTGCCAGCAGTATCGGACACCTCTATGGCTACACCTTC
TRBV5-1,-,-,TRBJ2-7,CASSLLTPLGDEQYF,TGCGCCAGCAGCTTGCTAACTCCCCTTGGAGACGAGCAGTACTTC
TRBV6-1,-,-,TRBJ1-1,CASSVDGPGTEAFF,TGTGCCAGCAGTGTCGACGGCCCGGGAACTGAAGCTTTCTTT
TRBV5-4,TRBD2,-,TRBJ2-7,CASSSEGLAHEQYF,TGTGCCAGCAGTAGTGAGGGACTAGCTCACGAGCAGTACTTC
TRBV19,-,-,TRBJ1-2,CASNTDRYYGYTF,TGTGCCAGTAACACGGACAGATACTATGGCTACACCTTC
TRBV9,TRBD2,-,TRBJ2-3,CASSVGPSGGRGGGTDTQYF,TGTGCCAGCAGCGTAGGTCCTAGCGGGGGCCGCGGGGGGGGCACAGATACGCAGTATTTT
TRBV15,TRBD2,-,TRBJ2-1,CATSRVSGITYNEQFF,TGTGCCACCAGCAGAGTTAGCGGGATCACCTACAATGAGCAGTTCTTC
TRBV28,TRBD1,-,TRBJ1-2,CASSTRGDGYTF,TGTGCCAGCAGTACCAGGGGGGATGGCTACACCTTC
TRBV9,TRBD1,-,TRBJ2-7,CASSPVQGAYEQYF,TGTGCCAGCAGCCCAGTACAGGGGGCCTACGAGCAGTACTTC
TRBV20-1,TRBD1,once,TRBJ1-2,CSASPRQGNTF,TGCAGTGCTAGCCCTCGACAGGGTAACACCTTC
TRBV10-2,-,-,TRBJ1-1,CASRGTWGVRTTEAFF,TGCGCCAGCAGGGGGACCTGGGGGGTTCGGACCACTGAAGCTTTCTTT
TRBV6-6,-,-,TRBJ1-5,CASSLPDQPQHF,TGTGCCAGCAGTTTGCCGGATCAGCCCCAGCATTTT